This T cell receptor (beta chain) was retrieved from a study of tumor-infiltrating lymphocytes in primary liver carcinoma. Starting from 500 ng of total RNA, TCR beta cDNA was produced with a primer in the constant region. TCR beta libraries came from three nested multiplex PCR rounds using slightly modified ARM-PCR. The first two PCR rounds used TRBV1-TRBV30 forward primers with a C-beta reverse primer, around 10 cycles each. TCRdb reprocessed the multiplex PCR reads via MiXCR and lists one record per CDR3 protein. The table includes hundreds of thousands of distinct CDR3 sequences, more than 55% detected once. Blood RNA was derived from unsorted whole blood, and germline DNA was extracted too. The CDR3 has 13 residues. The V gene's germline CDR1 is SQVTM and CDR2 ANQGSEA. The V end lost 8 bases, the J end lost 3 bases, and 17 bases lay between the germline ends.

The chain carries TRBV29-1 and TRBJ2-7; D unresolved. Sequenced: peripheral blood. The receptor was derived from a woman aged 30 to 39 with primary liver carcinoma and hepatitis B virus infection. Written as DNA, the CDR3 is TGCAGCCCCCTAACCCCACTTGACTACGAGCAGTACTTC. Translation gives CSPLTPLDYEQYF.